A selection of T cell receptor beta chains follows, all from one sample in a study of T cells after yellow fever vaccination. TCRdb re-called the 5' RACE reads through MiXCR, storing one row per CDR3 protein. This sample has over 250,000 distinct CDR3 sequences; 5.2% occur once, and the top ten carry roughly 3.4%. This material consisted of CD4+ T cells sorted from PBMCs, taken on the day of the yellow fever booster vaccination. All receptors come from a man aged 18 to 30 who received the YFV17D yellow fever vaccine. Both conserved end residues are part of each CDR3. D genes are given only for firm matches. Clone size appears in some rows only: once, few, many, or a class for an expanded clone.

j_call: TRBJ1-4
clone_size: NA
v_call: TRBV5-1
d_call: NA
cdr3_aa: CASSYRVNEKLFF
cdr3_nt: TGCGCCAGCAGCTACAGGGTTAATGAAAAACTGTTTTTT

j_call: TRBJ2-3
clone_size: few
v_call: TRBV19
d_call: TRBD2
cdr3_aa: CASTPLAGTDTQYF
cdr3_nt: TGTGCCAGTACTCCTCTAGCGGGGACAGATACGCAGTATTTT

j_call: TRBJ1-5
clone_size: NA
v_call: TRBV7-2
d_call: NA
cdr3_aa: CASSLASLADNQPQHF
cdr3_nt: TGTGCCAGCAGCTTAGCGTCTTTGGCAGACAATCAGCCCCAGCATTTT

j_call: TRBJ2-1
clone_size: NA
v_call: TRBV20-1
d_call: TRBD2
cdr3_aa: CSTRGGSYNEQFF
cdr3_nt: TGCAGTACCCGCGGGGGCTCCTACAATGAGCAGTTCTTC

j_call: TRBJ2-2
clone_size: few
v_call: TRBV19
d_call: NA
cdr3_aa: CASSPPTGYAGELFF
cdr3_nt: TGTGCCAGTAGTCCACCCACAGGGTACGCCGGGGAGCTGTTTTTT

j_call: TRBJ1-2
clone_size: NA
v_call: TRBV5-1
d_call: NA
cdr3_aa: CASSAGVNYGYTF
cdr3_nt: TGCGCCAGCAGTGCAGGCGTCAACTATGGCTACACCTTC

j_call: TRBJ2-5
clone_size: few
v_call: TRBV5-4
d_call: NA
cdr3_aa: CASSLLGFETQYF
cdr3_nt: TGTGCCAGCAGCTTGTTGGGGTTCGAGACCCAGTACTTC

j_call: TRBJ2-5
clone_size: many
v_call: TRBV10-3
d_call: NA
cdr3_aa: CAIRDVSQETQYF
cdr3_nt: TGTGCCATCAGGGACGTTAGCCAAGAGACCCAGTACTTC

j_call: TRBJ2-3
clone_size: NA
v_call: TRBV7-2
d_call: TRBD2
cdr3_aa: CASSATLAGLSDTQYF
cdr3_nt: TGTGCCAGCAGCGCGACACTAGCGGGCTTGTCGGATACGCAGTATTTT

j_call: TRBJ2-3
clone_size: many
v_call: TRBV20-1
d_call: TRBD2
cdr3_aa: CSVPLRGGTDTQYF
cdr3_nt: TGCAGTGTCCCCTTGCGGGGGGGCACAGATACGCAGTATTTT

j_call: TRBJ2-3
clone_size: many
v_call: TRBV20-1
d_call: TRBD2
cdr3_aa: CSASDSGGADTQYF
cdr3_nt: TGCAGTGCTAGTGATAGCGGGGGGGCAGATACGCAGTATTTT

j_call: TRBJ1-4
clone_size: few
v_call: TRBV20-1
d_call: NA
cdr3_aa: CSTGNRFNEKLFF
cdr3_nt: TGCAGCACAGGGAATCGTTTTAATGAAAAACTGTTTTTT

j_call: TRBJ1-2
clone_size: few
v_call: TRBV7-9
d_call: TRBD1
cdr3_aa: CASSLGQGTGGYTF
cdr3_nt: TGTGCCAGCAGCTTGGGACAGGGGACGGGCGGCTACACCTTC

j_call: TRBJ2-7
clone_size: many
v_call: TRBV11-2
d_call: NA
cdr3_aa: CASSPRTDPYEQYF
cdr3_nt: TGTGCCAGCAGCCCTCGGACAGACCCCTACGAGCAGTACTTC

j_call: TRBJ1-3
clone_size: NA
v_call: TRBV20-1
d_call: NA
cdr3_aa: CSAITPGPSGDTIYF
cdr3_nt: TGCAGTGCTATCACGCCGGGACCCTCCGGGGACACCATATATTTT

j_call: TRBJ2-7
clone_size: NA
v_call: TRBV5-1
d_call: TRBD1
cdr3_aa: CASSDRGGSGEQYF
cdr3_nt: TGCGCCAGTTCGGACAGGGGGGGATCGGGCGAGCAGTACTTC

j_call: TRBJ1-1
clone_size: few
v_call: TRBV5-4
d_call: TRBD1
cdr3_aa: CASSSGTALGAFF
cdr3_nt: TGTGCCAGCAGCTCCGGGACAGCCCTAGGAGCTTTCTTT

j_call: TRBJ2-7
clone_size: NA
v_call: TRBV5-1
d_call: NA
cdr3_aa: CASSPGRKLSTYEQYF
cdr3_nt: TGCGCCAGCAGCCCGGGACGGAAACTCTCAACCTACGAGCAGTACTTC

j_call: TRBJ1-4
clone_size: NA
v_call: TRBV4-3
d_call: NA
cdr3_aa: CASSHRMAGIREKLFF
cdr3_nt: TGCGCCAGCAGCCACCGAATGGCGGGGATAAGAGAAAAACTGTTTTTT

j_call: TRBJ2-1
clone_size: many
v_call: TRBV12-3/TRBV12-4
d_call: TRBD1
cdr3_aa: CASSFAPGQGIVQFF
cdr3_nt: TGTGCCAGCAGCTTCGCGCCGGGACAGGGGATAGTGCAGTTCTTC

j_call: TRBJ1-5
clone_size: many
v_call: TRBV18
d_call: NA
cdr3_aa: CASSPGGGNQPQHF
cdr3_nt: TGTGCCAGCTCACCAGGGGGAGGCAATCAGCCCCAGCATTTT

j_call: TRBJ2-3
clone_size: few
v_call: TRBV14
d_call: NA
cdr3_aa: CASSPRRAPQYF
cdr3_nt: TGTGCCAGCAGCCCCCGGAGGGCTCCGCAGTATTTT

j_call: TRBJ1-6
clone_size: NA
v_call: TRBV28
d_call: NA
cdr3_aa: CASSASIGGGNSPLHF
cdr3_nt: TGTGCCAGCAGTGCCTCGATTGGGGGCGGTAATTCACCCCTCCACTTT

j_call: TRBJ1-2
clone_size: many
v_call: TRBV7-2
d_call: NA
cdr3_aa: CASSLNGPSYTF
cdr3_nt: TGTGCCAGCAGCTTAAATGGGCCGAGCTACACCTTC

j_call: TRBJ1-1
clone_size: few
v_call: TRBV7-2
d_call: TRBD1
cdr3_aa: CASSLGRGRNTEAFF
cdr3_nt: TGTGCCAGCAGCTTAGGCAGGGGGCGGAACACTGAAGCTTTCTTT

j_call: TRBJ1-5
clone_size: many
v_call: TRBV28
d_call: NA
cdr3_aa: CASSPPGDRPNQPQHF
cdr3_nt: TGTGCCAGCAGTCCCCCGGGGGACCGACCGAATCAGCCCCAGCATTTT

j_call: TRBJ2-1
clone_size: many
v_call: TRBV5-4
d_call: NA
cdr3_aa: CASSFRNEQFF
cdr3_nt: TGTGCCAGCAGCTTTAGGAATGAGCAGTTCTTC

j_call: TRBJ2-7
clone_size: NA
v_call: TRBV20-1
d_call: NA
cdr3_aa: CSARDAGRIYEQYF
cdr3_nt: TGCAGTGCTAGAGACGCGGGCAGAATCTACGAGCAGTACTTC

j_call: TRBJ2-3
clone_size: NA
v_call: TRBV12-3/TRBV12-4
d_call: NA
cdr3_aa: CASSLISDTQYF
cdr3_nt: TGTGCCAGCAGTTTAATTTCAGATACGCAGTATTTT

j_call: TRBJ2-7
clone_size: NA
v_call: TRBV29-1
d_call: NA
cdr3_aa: CSAVTGVSGSYEQYF
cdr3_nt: TGCAGCGCCGTTACAGGGGTTAGCGGGTCCTACGAGCAGTACTTC

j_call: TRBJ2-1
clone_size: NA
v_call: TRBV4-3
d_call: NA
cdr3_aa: CASSQDGISGNEQFF
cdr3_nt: TGCGCCAGCAGCCAAGATGGTATTAGCGGCAATGAGCAGTTCTTC

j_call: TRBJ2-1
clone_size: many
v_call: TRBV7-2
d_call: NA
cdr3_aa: CASSLTSSYNEQFF
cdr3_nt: TGTGCCAGCAGCCTCACTAGCTCCTACAATGAGCAGTTCTTC

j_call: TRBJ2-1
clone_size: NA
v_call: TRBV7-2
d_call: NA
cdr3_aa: CASSFVGSEQFF
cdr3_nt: TGTGCCAGCAGCTTCGTAGGGAGTGAGCAGTTCTTC

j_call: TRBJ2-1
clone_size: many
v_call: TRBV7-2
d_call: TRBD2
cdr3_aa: CASSPMTSGGAGEQFF
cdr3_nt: TGTGCCAGCAGCCCGATGACTAGCGGGGGGGCGGGGGAGCAGTTCTTC

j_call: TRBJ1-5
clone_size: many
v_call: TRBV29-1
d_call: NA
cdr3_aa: CSVVEGPTQPQHF
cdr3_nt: TGCAGCGTTGTGGAGGGCCCGACTCAGCCCCAGCATTTT

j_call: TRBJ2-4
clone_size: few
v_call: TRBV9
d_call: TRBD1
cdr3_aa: CASSVGDRGNIQYF
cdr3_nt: TGTGCCAGCAGCGTAGGAGACAGGGGAAACATTCAGTACTTC

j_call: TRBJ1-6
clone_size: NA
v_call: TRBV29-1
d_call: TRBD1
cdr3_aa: CSVAGTEGSPLHF
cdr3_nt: TGCAGCGTGGCCGGGACAGAGGGCTCACCCCTCCACTTT

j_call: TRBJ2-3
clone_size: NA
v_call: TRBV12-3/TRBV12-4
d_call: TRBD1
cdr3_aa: CASSSDREAPYTQYF
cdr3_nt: TGTGCCAGCAGTTCGGACAGGGAGGCGCCTTATACGCAGTATTTT

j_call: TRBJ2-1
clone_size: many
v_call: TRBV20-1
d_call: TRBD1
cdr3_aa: CSARTDRSSYNEQFF
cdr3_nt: TGCAGTGCTAGAACGGACAGGAGCTCCTACAATGAGCAGTTCTTC

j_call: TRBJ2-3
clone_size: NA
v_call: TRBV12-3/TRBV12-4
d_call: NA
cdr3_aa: CATKELVTDTQYF
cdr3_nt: TGTGCCACCAAGGAACTAGTGACAGATACGCAGTATTTT

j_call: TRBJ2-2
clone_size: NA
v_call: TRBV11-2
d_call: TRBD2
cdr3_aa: CASSPASGGFTGELFF
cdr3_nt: TGTGCCAGCAGCCCCGCTAGCGGGGGATTCACCGGGGAGCTGTTTTTT

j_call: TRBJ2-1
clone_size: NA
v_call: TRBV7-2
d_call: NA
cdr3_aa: CASSLMGVGDEQFF
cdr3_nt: TGTGCCAGCAGCTTAATGGGGGTTGGGGATGAGCAGTTCTTC

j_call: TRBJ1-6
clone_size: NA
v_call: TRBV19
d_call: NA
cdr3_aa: CASSYKSLNSPLHF
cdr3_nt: TGTGCCAGTAGCTACAAATCTCTTAATTCACCCCTCCACTTT

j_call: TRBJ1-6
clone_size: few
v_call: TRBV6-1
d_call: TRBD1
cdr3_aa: CASRPGTGTSPLHF
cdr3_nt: TGTGCCAGCAGACCCGGGACAGGGACTTCACCCCTCCACTTT

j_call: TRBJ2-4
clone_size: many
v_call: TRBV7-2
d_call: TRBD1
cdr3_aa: CASSLVRGNIQYF
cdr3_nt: TGTGCCAGCAGCTTAGTCAGGGGGAACATTCAGTACTTC